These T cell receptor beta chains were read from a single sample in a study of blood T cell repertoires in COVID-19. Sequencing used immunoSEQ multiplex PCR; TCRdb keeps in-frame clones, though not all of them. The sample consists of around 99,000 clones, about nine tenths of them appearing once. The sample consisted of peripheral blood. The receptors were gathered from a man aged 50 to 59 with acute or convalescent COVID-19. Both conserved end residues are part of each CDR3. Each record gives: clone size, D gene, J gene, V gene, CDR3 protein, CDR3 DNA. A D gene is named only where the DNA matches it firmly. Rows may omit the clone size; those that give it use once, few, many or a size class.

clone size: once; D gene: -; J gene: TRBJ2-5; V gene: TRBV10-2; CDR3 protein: CASREFSAQYF; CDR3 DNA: TGCGCCAGCAGAGAGTTCTCCGCCCAGTACTTC
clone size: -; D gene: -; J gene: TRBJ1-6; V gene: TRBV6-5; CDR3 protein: CASSRPTGSNSPLHF; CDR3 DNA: TGTGCCAGCAGTCGCCCCACAGGGTCTAATTCACCCCTCCACTTT
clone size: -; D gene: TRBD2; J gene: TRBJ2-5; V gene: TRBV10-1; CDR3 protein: CASSESASGIQETQYF; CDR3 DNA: TGCGCCAGCAGTGAAAGCGCTAGCGGGATCCAAGAGACCCAGTACTTC
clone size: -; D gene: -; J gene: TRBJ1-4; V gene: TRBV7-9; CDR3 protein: CASSPRQGTNEKLFF; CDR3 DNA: TGTGCCAGCAGTCCACGGCAGGGGACTAATGAAAAACTGTTTTTT
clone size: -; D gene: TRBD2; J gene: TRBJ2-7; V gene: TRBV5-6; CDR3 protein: CASSRLSGRKDEQYF; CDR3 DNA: TGTGCCAGCAGCCGCCTGAGCGGGAGAAAAGACGAGCAGTACTTC
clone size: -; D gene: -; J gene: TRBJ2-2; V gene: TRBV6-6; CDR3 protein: CASSYSVTGAVRELFF; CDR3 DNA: TGTGCCAGCAGTTACTCTGTAACGGGAGCGGTCCGGGAGCTGTTTTTT
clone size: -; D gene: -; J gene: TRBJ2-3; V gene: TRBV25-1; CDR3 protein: CASSGGLLADTQYF; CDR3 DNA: TGTGCCAGCAGTGGGGGACTTCTGGCAGATACGCAGTATTTT
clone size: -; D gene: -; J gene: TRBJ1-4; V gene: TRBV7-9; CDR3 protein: CASTSANNEKLFF; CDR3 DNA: TGTGCCAGCACCTCTGCGAATAATGAAAAACTGTTTTTT
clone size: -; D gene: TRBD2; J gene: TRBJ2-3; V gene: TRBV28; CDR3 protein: CASRQLAGVPGDTQYF; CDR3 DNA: TGTGCCAGCAGACAACTAGCGGGAGTCCCGGGAGATACGCAGTATTTT
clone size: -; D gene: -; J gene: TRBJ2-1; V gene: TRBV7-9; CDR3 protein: CASSQTGSANNEQFF; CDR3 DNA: TGTGCCAGCAGCCAGACAGGATCCGCCAACAATGAGCAGTTCTTC
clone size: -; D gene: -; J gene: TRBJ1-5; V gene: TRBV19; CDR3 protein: CATTGQPNQPQHF; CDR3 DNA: TGTGCCACCACCGGACAGCCTAATCAGCCCCAGCATTTT
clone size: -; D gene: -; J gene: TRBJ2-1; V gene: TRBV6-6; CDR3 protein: CASSYSARSSYNEQFF; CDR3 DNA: TGTGCCAGCAGTTACTCGGCACGGAGCTCCTACAATGAGCAGTTCTTC
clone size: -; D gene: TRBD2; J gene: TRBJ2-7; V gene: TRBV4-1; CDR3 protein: CASSQPDAASGVYEQYF; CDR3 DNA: TGCGCCAGCAGCCAGCCCGATGCCGCTAGCGGAGTCTACGAGCAGTACTTC
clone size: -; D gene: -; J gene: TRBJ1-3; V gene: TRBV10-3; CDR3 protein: CAISDRGTTGSGNTIYF; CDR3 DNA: TGTGCCATCAGTGATCGCGGGACTACCGGCTCTGGAAACACCATATATTTT
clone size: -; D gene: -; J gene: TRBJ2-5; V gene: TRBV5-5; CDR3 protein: CASSFLTDFQETQYF; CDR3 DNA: TGTGCCAGCAGCTTTTTGACAGATTTCCAAGAGACCCAGTACTTC
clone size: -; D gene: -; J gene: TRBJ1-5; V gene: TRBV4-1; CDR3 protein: CASSQEGRGGRPQHF; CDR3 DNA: TGCGCCAGCAGCCAAGAGGGGAGGGGGGGAAGGCCCCAGCATTTT
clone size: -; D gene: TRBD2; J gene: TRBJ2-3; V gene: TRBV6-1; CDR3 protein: CASSEGTSGGDTQYF; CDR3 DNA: TGTGCCAGCAGTGAAGGGACTAGCGGAGGGGATACGCAGTATTTT
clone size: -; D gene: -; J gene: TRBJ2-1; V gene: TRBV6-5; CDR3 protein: CASSYSPGSSYNEQFF; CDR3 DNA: TGTGCCAGCAGTTACTCGCCCGGGAGCTCCTACAATGAGCAGTTCTTC
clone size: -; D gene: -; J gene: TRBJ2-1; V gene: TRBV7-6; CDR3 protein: CASSLGEDSSSYNEQFF; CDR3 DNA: TGTGCCAGCAGCTTAGGGGAGGATTCGAGCTCCTACAATGAGCAGTTCTTC
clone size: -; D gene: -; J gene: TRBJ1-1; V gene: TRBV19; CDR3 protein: CASSIGLGEMNTEAFF; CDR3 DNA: TGTGCCAGTAGTATAGGTTTAGGAGAAATGAACACTGAAGCTTTCTTT
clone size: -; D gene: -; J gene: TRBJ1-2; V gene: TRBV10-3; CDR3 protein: CAITELADSHYGYTF; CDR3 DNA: TGTGCCATCACCGAGTTGGCGGATTCCCACTATGGCTACACCTTC
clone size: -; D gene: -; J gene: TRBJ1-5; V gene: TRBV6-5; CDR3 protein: CASSYSGTGLNQPQHF; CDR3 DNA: TGTGCCAGCAGTTACTCAGGAACAGGGCTAAATCAGCCCCAGCATTTT
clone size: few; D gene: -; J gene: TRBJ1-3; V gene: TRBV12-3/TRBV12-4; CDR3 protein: CASTPSRNTIYF; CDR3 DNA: TGTGCCAGCACCCCGAGTAGAAACACCATATATTTT
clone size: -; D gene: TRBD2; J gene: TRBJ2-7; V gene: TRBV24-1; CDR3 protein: CATSDLGRAYEQYF; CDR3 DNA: TGTGCCACCAGTGATTTAGGGAGGGCCTACGAGCAGTACTTC
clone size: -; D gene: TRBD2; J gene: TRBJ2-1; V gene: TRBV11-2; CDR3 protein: CASSLGGGNEQFF; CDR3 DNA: TGTGCCAGCAGCTTAGGGGGAGGGAATGAGCAGTTCTTC
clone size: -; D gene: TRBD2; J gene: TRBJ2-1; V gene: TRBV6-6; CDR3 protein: CASSRPGTSGSAEQFF; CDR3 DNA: TGTGCCAGCAGTCGACCCGGGACTAGCGGGAGCGCTGAGCAGTTCTTC
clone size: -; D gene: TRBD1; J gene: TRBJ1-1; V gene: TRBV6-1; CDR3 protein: CASSEVVTGGTEAFF; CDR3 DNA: TGTGCCAGCAGTGAAGTTGTGACAGGGGGCACTGAAGCTTTCTTT
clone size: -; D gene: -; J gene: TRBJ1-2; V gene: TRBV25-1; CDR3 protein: CASSGTLLANYGYTF; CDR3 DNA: TGTGCCAGCAGTGGGACTCTCCTAGCTAACTATGGCTACACCTTC
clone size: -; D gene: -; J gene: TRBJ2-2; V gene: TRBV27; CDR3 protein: CASSSSGGGGGELFF; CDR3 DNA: TGTGCCAGCAGTTCCTCGGGCGGTGGAGGCGGGGAGCTGTTTTTT
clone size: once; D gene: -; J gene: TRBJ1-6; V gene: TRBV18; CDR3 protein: CASSPLPAGWNSPLHF; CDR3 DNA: TGTGCCAGCTCACCACTTCCAGCAGGGTGGAATTCACCCCTCCACTTT
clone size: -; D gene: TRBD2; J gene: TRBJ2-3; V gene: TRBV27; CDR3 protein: CASSLAGASTDTQYF; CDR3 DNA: TGTGCCAGCAGTTTGGCGGGAGCTAGCACAGATACGCAGTATTTT
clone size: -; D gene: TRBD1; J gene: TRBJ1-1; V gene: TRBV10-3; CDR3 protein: CAIRRDSNTEAFF; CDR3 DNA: TGTGCCATCAGGCGGGACAGCAACACTGAAGCTTTCTTT
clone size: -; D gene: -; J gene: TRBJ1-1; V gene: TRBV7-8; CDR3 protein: CASSPGGMNTEAFF; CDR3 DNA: TGTGCCAGCAGCCCGGGGGGAATGAACACTGAAGCTTTCTTT
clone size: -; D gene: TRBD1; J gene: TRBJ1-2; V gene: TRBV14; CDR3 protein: CASSDGTAYYGYTF; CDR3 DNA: TGTGCCAGCAGCGACGGGACAGCTTACTATGGCTACACCTTC
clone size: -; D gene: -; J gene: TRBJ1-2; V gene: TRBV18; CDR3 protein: CASSPGQNYGYTF; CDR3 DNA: TGTGCCAGCTCACCAGGCCAGAACTATGGCTACACCTTC
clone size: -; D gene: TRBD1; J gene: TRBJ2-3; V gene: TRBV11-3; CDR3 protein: CASSGGTGSTDTQYF; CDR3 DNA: TGTGCCAGCAGCGGGGGGACAGGGTCAACAGATACGCAGTATTTT
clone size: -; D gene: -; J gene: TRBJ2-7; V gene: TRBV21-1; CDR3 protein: CARKPGLAGSGQYF; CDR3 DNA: TGTGCCAGAAAACCGGGACTAGCGGGTTCAGGGCAGTACTTC
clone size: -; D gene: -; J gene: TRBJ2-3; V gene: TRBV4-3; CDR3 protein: CASSPGDLDLWDTQYF; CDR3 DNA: TGCGCCAGCTCCCCGGGGGACCTCGATCTTTGGGATACGCAGTATTTT
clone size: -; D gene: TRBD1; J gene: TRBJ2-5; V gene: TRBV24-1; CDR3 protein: CATADRGGETQYF; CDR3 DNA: TGTGCCACCGCGGACAGGGGGGGAGAGACCCAGTACTTC